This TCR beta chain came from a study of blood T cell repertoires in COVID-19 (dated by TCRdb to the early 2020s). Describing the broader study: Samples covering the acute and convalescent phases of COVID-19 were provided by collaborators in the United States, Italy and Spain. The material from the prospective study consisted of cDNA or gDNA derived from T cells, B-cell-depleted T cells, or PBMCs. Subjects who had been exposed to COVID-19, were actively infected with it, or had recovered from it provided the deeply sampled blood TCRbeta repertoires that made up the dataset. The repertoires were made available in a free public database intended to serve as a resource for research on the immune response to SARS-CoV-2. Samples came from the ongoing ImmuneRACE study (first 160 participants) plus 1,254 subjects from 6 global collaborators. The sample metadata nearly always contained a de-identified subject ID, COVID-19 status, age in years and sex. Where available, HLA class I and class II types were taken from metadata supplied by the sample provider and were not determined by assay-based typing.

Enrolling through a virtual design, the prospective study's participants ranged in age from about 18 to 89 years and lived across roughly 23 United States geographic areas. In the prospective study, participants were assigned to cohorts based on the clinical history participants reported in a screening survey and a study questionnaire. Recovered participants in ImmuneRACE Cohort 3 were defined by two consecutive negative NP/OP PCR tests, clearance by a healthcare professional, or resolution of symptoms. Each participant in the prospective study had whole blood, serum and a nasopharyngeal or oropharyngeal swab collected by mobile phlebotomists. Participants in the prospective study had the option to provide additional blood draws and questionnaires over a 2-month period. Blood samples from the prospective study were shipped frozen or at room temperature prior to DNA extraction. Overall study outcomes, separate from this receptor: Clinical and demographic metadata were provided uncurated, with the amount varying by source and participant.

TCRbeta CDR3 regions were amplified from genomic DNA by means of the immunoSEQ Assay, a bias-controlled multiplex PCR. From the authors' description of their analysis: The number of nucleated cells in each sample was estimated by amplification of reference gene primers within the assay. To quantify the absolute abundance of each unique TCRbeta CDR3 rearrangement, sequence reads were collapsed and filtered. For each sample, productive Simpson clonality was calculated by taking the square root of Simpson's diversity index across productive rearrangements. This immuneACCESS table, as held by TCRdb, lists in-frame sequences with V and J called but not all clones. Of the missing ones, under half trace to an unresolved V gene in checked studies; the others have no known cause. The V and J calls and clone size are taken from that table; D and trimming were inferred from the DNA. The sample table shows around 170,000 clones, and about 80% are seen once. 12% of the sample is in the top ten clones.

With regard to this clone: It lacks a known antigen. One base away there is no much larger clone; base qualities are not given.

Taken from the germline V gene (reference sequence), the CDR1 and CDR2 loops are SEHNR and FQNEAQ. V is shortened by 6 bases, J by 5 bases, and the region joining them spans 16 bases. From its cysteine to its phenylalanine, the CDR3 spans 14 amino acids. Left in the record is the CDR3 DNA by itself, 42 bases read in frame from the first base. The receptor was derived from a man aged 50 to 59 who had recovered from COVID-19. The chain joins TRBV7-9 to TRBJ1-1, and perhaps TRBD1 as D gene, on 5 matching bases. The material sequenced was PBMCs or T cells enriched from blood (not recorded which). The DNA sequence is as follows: TGTGCCAGCAGGAATCTCAGGGATGGTACTGAAGCTTTCTTT. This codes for CASRNLRDGTEAFF. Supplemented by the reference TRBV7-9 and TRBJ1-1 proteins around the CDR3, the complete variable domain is DTGVSQNPRHKITKRGQNVTFRCDPISEHNRLYWYRQTLGQGPEFLTYFQNEAQLEKSRLLSDRFSAERPKGSFSTLEIQRTEQGDSAMYLCASRNLRDGTEAFFGQGTRLTVV.